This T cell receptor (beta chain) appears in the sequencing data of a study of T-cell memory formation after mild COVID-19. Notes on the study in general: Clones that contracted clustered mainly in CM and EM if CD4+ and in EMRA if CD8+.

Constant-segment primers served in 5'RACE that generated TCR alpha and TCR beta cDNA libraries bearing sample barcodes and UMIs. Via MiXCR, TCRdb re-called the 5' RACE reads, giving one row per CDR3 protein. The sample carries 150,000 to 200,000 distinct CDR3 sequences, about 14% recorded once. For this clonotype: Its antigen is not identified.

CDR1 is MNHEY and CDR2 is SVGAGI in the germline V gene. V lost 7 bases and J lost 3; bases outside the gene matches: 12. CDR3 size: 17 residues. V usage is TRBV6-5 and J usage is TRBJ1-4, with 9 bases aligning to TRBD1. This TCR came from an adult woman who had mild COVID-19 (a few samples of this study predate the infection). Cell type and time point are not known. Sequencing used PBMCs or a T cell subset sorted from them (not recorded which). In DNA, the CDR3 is TGTGCCAGCACTCCGGGACAGGGTGTAGGGGCTAATGAAAAACTGTTTTTT. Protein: CASTPGQGVGANEKLFF.